A selection of T cell receptor beta chains follows, all from one sample in a study of CD8+ T cells in alopecia areata. Generated by immunoSEQ multiplex PCR, the TCRdb table keeps only in-frame clones and is missing some. The sample gives 2,500 or so clones, around 70% of which show up once; over 9% is in the top ten. The specimen sequenced was skin. Source of these receptors: a human donor in good health. Each CDR3 is given with its conserved first and last residue. The D gene is left open where the match is weak. Expanded clones get a size class; other rows say once, few or many, or leave the size out.

-	TRBJ2-7	TRBV7-9	-	CASSLESKGIEQYF	TGTGCCAGCAGCTTAGAATCCAAAGGAATCGAGCAGTACTTC
-	TRBJ2-7	TRBV10-2	TRBD1	CASTPGQGYEQYF	TGCGCCAGCACTCCGGGACAGGGGTACGAGCAGTACTTC
-	TRBJ2-1	TRBV5-4	-	CASSLNGYSYNEQFF	TGTGCCAGCAGCTTGAACGGATACTCCTACAATGAGCAGTTCTTC
-	TRBJ2-7	TRBV6-1	-	CASRRGYEQYF	TGTGCCAGCCGACGAGGCTACGAGCAGTACTTC
-	TRBJ1-5	TRBV19	-	CAIATGGLNQPQHF	TGTGCCATCGCTACTGGGGGCCTCAATCAGCCCCAGCATTTT
few	TRBJ2-5	TRBV7-8	-	CASSSMATQETQYF	TGTGCCAGCAGCTCGATGGCGACGCAAGAGACCCAGTACTTC
-	TRBJ1-3	TRBV7-2	TRBD1	CASSFQGAAGNTIYF	TGTGCCAGCAGCTTTCAGGGGGCAGCTGGAAACACCATATATTTT
-	TRBJ2-3	TRBV11-1	TRBD2	CASSYSGLASPDTQYF	TGTGCCAGCAGCTACTCCGGACTAGCCAGCCCAGATACGCAGTATTTT
-	TRBJ1-2	TRBV4-1	-	CASSQVPPLVLPANYGYTF	TGCGCCAGCAGCCAAGTTCCCCCCTTAGTCCTCCCAGCTAACTATGGCTACACCTTC
-	TRBJ2-7	TRBV6-6	-	CASSPDSTSYEQYF	TGTGCCAGCAGTCCGGACAGTACCTCCTACGAGCAGTACTTC
once	TRBJ1-4	TRBV4-1	TRBD1	CASGGQLNEKLFF	TGCGCCAGCGGGGGACAGCTTAATGAAAAACTGTTTTTT
once	TRBJ1-5	TRBV7-9	-	CASSSGSNQPQHF	TGTGCCAGCAGCTCAGGGAGCAATCAGCCCCAGCATTTT
few	TRBJ2-5	TRBV18	-	CASSPPLSLSLQETQYF	TGTGCCAGCTCACCACCGCTTTCACTCAGCCTCCAAGAGACCCAGTACTTC
-	TRBJ2-3	TRBV2	TRBD1	CASRGQVSSTDTQYF	TGTGCCAGCAGAGGACAGGTCTCTAGCACAGATACGCAGTATTTT
-	TRBJ2-5	TRBV7-2	-	CASSDGRDRNF	TGTGCCAGCAGCGACGGGAGGGACAGAAACTTC
-	TRBJ1-1	TRBV18	-	CASSPERIEAFF	TGTGCCAGCTCACCTGAAAGGATAGAAGCTTTCTTT
-	TRBJ2-4	TRBV7-9	-	CASSPPQNIQYF	TGTGCCAGCAGCCCTCCCCAAAACATTCAGTACTTC
few	TRBJ2-1	TRBV7-2	-	CASSSRYNEQFF	TGTGCCAGCAGCTCCCGATACAATGAGCAGTTCTTC
-	TRBJ2-5	TRBV30	TRBD2	CAGRRGGARETQYF	TGTGCCGGGAGGCGGGGGGGGGCGCGGGAGACCCAGTACTTC
-	TRBJ1-2	TRBV7-9	-	CASSPPSRVANNYGYTF	TGTGCCAGCAGCCCCCCATCTCGAGTGGCAAATAACTATGGCTACACCTTC
-	TRBJ2-3	TRBV7-2	-	CASSGVQPHTQYF	TGTGCCAGCAGCGGGGTTCAGCCCCATACGCAGTATTTT
-	TRBJ2-7	TRBV25-1	-	CASSEGSGTLPSYEQYF	TGTGCCAGCAGTGAAGGGTCCGGGACTCTACCTTCCTACGAGCAGTACTTC
-	TRBJ1-6	TRBV19	-	CASSITTWNSPLHF	TGTGCCAGTAGTATCACGACATGGAATTCACCCCTCCACTTT
few	TRBJ2-2	TRBV4-2	TRBD1	CASSQEGQGAANTGELFF	TGTGCCAGCAGCCAAGAGGGACAGGGGGCCGCGAACACCGGGGAGCTGTTTTTT
-	TRBJ2-5	TRBV7-2	TRBD2	CASSFGGTTRRETQYF	TGTGCCAGCAGCTTTGGAGGGACTACCCGTAGAGAGACCCAGTACTTC
-	TRBJ1-6	TRBV25-1	-	CASRQVNNSPLHF	TGTGCCAGCAGACAGGTGAATAATTCACCCCTCCACTTT
-	TRBJ2-3	TRBV7-2	TRBD2	CASSFSGLAVSDTQYF	TGTGCCAGCAGCTTTTCCGGACTAGCGGTATCAGATACGCAGTATTTT
-	TRBJ1-5	TRBV6-6	-	CASSYSGQPQHF	TGTGCCAGCAGTTACTCGGGGCAGCCCCAGCATTTT
-	TRBJ1-2	TRBV2	-	CASSLLTGGTAGYTF	TGTGCCAGCAGTCTTTTAACGGGTGGAACGGCGGGCTACACCTTC
-	TRBJ2-5	TRBV7-3	TRBD2	CASSLNAGSGVIQETQYF	TGTGCCAGCAGCTTAAACGCGGGTAGCGGGGTCATCCAAGAGACCCAGTACTTC
few	TRBJ1-5	TRBV28	TRBD1	CASRTQGGLSNQPQHF	TGTGCCAGCAGAACTCAGGGGGGGCTTAGCAATCAGCCCCAGCATTTT